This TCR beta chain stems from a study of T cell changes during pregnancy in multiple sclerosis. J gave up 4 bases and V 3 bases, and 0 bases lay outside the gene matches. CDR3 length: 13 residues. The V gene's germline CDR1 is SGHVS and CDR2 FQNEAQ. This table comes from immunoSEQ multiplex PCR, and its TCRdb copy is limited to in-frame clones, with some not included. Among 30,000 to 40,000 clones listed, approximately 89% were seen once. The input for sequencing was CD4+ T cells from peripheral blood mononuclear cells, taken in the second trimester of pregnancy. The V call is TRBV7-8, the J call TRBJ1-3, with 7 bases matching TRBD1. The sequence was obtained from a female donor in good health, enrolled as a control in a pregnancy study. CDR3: CASSLGQGNTIYF. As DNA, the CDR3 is TGTGCCAGCAGCTTGGGACAGGGAAACACCATATATTTT. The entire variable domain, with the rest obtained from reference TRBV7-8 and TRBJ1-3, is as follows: GAGVSQSPRYKVAKRGQDVALRCDPISGHVSLFWYQQALGQGPEFLTYFQNEAQLDKSGLPSDRFFAERPEGSVSTLKIQRTQQEDSAVYLCASSLGQGNTIYFGEGSWLTVV.